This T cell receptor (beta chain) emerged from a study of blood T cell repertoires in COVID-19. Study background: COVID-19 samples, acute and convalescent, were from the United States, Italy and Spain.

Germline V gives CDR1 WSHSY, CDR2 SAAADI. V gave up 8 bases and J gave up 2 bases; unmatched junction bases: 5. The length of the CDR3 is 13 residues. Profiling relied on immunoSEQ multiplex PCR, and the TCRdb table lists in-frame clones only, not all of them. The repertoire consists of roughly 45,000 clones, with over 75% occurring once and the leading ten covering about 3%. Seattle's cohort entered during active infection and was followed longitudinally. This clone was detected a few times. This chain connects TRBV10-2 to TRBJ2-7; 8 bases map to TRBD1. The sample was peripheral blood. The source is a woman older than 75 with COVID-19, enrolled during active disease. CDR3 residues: CASSGTGTYEQYF. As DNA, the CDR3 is TGCGCCAGCTCCGGGACAGGTACCTACGAGCAGTACTTC.